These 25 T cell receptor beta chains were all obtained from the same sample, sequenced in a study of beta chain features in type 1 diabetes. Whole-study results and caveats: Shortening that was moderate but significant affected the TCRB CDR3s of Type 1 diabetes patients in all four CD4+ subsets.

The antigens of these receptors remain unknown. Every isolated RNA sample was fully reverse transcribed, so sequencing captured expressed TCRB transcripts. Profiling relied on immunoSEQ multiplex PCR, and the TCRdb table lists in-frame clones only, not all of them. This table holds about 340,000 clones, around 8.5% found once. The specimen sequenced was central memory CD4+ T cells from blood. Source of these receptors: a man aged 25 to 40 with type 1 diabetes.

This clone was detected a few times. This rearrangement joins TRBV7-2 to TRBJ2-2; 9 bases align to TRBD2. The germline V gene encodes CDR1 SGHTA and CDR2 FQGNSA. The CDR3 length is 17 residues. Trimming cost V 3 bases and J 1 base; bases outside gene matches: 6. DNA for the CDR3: TGTGCCAGCAGCTTCCCAAGTAGCGGGGGGAACACCGGGGAGCTGTTTTTT. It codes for CASSFPSSGGNTGELFF.

For the CDR3, the DNA is TGTGCCAGCAGCTCCTACTGGGACACTTCTAGCCAAAACATTCAGTACTTC. Its translation: CASSSYWDTSSQNIQYF. The chain carries TRBV7-9 and TRBJ2-4, with D tentatively TRBD1 (6 bases). V was pared by 4 bases and J by 5 bases, with 21 bases between. CDR3 length: 17 amino acids. Looked up from germline, CDR1 is SEHNR and CDR2 is FQNEAQ (reference sequence). Combining the CDR3 with reference TRBV7-9 and TRBJ2-4 gives the whole variable domain DTGVSQNPRHKITKRGQNVTFRCDPISEHNRLYWYRQTLGQGPEFLTYFQNEAQLEKSRLLSDRFSAERPKGSFSTLEIQRTEQGDSAMYLCASSSYWDTSSQNIQYFGAGTRLSVL.

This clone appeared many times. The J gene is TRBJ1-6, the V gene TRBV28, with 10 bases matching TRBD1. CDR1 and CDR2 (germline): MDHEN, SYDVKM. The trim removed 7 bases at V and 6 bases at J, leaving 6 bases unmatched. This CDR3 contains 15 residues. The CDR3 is CASTMTGGGNSPLHF. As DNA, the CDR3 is TGTGCCAGCACCATGACAGGGGGCGGTAATTCACCCCTCCACTTT.

The CDR3 reads CASSLAGYTGELFF. CDR3 nucleotides: TGTGCCAGCAGTTTAGCGGGGTACACCGGGGAGCTGTTTTTT. The chain employs TRBV2 and TRBJ2-2; 8 bases agree with TRBD2. V shed 5 bases and J 3 bases; nucleotides not matched to a gene: 2. This CDR3 has 14 residues. Germline assignment: CDR1 SNHLY and CDR2 FYNNEI.

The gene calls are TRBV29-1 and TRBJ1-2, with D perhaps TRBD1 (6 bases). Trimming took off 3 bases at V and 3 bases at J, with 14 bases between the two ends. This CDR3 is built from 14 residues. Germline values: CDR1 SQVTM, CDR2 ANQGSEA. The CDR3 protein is CSVEGTGTDYGYTF. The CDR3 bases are TGCAGCGTTGAGGGAACAGGGACCGACTATGGCTACACCTTC.

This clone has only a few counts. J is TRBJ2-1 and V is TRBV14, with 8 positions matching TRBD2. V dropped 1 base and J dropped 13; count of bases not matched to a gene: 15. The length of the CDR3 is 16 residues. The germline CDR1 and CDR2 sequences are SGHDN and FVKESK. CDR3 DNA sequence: TGTGCCAGCAGCCAAGCGGGCCGGGGGGGCACCAGCCCCCAGTTCTTC. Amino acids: CASSQAGRGGTSPQFF. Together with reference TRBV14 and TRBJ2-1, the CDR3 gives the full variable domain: EAGVTQFPSHSVIEKGQTVTLRCDPISGHDNLYWYRRVMGKEIKFLLHFVKESKQDESGMPNNRFLAERTGGTYSTLKVQPAELEDSGVYFCASSQAGRGGTSPQFFGPGTRLTVL.

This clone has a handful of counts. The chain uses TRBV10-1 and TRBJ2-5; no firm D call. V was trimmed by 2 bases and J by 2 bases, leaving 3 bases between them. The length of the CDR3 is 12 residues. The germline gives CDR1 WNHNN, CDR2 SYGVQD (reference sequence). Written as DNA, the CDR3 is TGCGCCAGCAGTGAGGGACAAGAGACCCAGTACTTC. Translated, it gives CASSEGQETQYF.

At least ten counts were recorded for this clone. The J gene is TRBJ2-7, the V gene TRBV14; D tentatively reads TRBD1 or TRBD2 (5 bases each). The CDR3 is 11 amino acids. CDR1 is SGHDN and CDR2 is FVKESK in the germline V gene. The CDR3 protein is CAGGGSYEQYF. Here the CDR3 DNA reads TGTGCTGGGGGTGGCTCCTACGAGCAGTACTTC.

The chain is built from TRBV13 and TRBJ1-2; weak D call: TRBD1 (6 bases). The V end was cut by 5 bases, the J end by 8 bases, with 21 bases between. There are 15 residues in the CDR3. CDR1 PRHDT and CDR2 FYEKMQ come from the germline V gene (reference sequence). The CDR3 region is CASSTYWGPVGGYTF. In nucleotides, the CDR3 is TGTGCCAGCAGCACTTATTGGGGGCCCGTTGGAGGCTACACCTTC.

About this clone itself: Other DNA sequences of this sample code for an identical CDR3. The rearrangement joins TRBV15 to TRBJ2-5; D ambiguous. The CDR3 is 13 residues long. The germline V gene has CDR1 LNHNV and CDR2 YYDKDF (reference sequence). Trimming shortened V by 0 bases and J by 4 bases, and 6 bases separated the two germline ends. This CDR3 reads CATSRDLRETQYF. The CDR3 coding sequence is TGTGCCACCAGCAGAGATCTCCGAGAGACCCAGTACTTC.

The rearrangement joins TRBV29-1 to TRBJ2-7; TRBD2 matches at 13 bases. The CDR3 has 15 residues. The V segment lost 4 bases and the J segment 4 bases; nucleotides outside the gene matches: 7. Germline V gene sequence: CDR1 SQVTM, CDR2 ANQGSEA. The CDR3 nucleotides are TGCAGCGTTGCCGGGACTAGCGGGGCTTCTTACGAGCAGTACTTC. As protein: CSVAGTSGASYEQYF.

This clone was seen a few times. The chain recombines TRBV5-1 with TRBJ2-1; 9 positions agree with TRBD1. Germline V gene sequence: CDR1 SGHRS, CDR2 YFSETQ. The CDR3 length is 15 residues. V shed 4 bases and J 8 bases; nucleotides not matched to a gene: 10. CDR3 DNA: TGCGCCAGCAGCACTCCGGGACAGGGTAGCCATGAGCAGTTCTTC. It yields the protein CASSTPGQGSHEQFF.

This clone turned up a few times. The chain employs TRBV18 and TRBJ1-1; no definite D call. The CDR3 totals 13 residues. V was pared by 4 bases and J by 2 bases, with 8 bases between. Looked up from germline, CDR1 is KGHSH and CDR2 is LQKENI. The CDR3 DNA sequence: TGTGCCAGCTCACTCCTAGGAAACACTGAAGCTTTCTTT. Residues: CASSLLGNTEAFF.

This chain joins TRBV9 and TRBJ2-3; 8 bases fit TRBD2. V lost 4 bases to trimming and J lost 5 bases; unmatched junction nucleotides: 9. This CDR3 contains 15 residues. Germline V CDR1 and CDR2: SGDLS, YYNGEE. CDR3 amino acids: CASSQSGTRRDTQYF. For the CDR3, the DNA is TGTGCCAGCAGCCAATCCGGGACTAGGCGAGATACGCAGTATTTT.

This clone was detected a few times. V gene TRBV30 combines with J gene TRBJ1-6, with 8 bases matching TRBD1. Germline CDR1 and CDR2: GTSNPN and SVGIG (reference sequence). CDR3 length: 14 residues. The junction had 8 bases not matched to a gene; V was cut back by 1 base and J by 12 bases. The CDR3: CAWSGGTGRLPLHF. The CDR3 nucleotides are TGTGCCTGGAGTGGGGGGACAGGCCGGCTACCCCTCCACTTT. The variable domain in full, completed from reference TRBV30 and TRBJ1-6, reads SQTIHQWPATLVQPVGSPLSLECTVEGTSNPNLYWYRQAAGRGLQLLFYSVGIGQISSEVPQNLSASRPQDRQFILSSKKLLLSDSGFYLCAWSGGTGRLPLHFGNGTRLTVT.

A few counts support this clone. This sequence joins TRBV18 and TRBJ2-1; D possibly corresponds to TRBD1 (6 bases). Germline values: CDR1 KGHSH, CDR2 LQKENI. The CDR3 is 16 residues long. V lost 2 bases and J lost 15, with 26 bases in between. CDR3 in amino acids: CASSPSQGTKESDWFF. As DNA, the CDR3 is TGTGCCAGCTCACCAAGTCAGGGGACGAAGGAGTCTGACTGGTTCTTC.

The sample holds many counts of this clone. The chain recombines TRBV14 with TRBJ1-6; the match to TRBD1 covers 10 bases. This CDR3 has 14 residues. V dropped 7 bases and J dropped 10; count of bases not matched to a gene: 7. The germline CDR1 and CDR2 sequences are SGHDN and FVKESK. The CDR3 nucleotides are TGTGCCAGCACGAGGACAGGGGGTATGTCACCCCTCCACTTT. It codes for CASTRTGGMSPLHF.

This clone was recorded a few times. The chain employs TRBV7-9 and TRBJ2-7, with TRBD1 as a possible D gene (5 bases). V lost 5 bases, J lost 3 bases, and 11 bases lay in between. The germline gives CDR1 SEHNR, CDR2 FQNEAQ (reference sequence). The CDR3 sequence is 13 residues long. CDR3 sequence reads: CASSPLDSYEQYF. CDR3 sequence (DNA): TGTGCCAGCAGCCCCCTCGACAGCTACGAGCAGTACTTC.

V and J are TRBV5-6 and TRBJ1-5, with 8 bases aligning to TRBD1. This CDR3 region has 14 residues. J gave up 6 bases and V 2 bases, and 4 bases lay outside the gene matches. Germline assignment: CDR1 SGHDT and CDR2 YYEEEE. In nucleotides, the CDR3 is TGTGCCAGCAGCTTCTCGACAGGGGTTCAGCCCCAGCATTTT. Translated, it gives CASSFSTGVQPQHF.

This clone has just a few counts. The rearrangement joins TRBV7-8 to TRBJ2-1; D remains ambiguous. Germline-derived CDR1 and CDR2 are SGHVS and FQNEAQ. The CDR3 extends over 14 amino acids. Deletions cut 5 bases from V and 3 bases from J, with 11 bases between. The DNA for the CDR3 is TGTGCCAGCAGCATCCTGAACGACTACAATGAGCAGTTCTTC. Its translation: CASSILNDYNEQFF.

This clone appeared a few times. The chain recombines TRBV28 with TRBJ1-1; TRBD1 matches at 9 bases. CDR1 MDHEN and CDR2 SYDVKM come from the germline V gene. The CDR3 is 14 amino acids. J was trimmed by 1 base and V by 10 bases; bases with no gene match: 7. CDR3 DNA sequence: TGTGCCACATCCCCGGGACAGGGGAACACTGAAGCTTTCTTT. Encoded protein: CATSPGQGNTEAFF.

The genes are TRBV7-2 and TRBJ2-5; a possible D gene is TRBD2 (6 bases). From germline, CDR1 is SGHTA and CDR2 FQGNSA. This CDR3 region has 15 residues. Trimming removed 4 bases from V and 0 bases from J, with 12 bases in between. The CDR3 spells CASSSYGGNQETQYF. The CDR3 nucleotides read TGTGCCAGCAGCTCCTACGGGGGAAACCAAGAGACCCAGTACTTC.

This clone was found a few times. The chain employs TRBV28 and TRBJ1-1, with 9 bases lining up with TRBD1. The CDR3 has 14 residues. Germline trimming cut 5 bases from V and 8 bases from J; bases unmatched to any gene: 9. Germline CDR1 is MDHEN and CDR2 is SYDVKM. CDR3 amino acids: CASSPGQGTREAFF. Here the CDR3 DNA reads TGTGCCAGCAGTCCGGGACAGGGTACCCGGGAAGCTTTCTTT.

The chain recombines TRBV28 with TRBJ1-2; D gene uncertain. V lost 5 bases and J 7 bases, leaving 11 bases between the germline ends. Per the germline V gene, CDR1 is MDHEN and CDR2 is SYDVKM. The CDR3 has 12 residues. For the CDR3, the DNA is TGTGCCAGCAGTACTTTGGGATCTGGCTACACCTTC. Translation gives CASSTLGSGYTF.

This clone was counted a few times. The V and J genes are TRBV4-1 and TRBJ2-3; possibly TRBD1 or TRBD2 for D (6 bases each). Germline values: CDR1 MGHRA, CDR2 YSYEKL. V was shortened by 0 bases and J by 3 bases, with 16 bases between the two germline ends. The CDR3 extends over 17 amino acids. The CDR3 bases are TGCGCCAGCAGCCAAGATCTGGGGGGCCAAGGAACAGATACGCAGTATTTT. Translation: CASSQDLGGQGTDTQYF.